The 3 T cell receptor beta chains below all came from one sample that was sequenced in a study of cytomegalovirus exposure and HLA in healthy donors. The PCR employed 60 Vbeta primers together with 13 Jbeta primers. Sequencing used immunoSEQ multiplex PCR; TCRdb keeps in-frame clones, though not all of them. The table records approximately 110,000 clones, around 75% of them present only once. The sample consisted of PBMCs. These receptors were collected from a man between 60 and 75 years old in good health and CMV-seropositive.

This clone occurred once. This chain connects TRBV28 to TRBJ2-7; D is possibly TRBD2 (5 bases). This CDR3 comprises 14 residues. Deletions cut 2 bases from V and 5 bases from J, with 13 bases between. Germline V gene lookup returns CDR1 MDHEN and CDR2 SYDVKM. The CDR3 DNA is TGTGCCAGCAGTTTACCGGGATTTAACGACGAGCAGTACTTC. This sequence encodes CASSLPGFNDEQYF.

The chain employs TRBV19 and TRBJ2-5; D is possibly TRBD2 (6 bases). The length of the CDR3 is 14 residues. Germline lookup yields CDR1 LNHDA and CDR2 SQIVND (reference sequence). V lost 3 bases, J lost 0 bases, and 8 bases lay in between. The CDR3 sequence: CASSIGGDQETQYF. DNA of the CDR3: TGTGCCAGTAGTATTGGAGGGGACCAAGAGACCCAGTACTTC. Based on the CDR3 plus reference TRBV19 and TRBJ2-5, the full variable domain is DGGITQSPKYLFRKEGQNVTLSCEQNLNHDAMYWYRQDPGQGLRLIYYSQIVNDFQKGDIAEGYSVSREKKESFPLTVTSAQKNPTAFYLCASSIGGDQETQYFGPGTRLLVL.

This rearrangement joins TRBV7-6 to TRBJ1-4, with D unresolved. Germline-derived CDR1 and CDR2 are SGHVS and FNYEAQ. The CDR3 has 13 residues. V was trimmed by 1 base and J by 11 bases, leaving 11 bases between them. This CDR3 reads CASSLDGREKLFF. The CDR3 DNA is TGTGCCAGCAGCTTAGACGGCCGGGAGAAACTGTTTTTT.